This is a list of T cell receptor beta chains from one sample in a study of blood T cell repertoires in COVID-19. Produced via immunoSEQ multiplex PCR; TCRdb's table is partial and in-frame only. The sample lists hundreds of thousands of clones, approximately 90% seen once, with more than 8.5% in the top ten. Input material: PBMCs or T cells enriched from blood (not recorded which). The receptor set was obtained from a young woman who had recovered from COVID-19. CDR3s include the opening cysteine and the closing phenylalanine or tryptophan. Size is omitted from some rows. Given values are once, few, many or a class for expanded clones.

CDR3 | size | V
CASSMKGVGNTEAFF | - | TRBV19
CASSFAGSSYNEQFF | - | TRBV7-2
CASSPGQGSSYEQYF | once | TRBV18
CASSPRDRGGTEAFF | - | TRBV11-2
CASSTQPGSPLHF | - | TRBV7-2
CASSGHWTGSYEQYF | - | TRBV6-5
CAWSIGGNQPQHF | - | TRBV30
CASSWTGPNNEKLFF | - | TRBV5-1
CASTPGWGPAETQYF | - | TRBV11-1
CATNPLPGQGNTDTQYF | - | TRBV15
CASSQQKGLGTDTQYF | - | TRBV4-2
CASSGGGGGSYEQYF | - | TRBV18
CAISESQDYYNEQFF | few | TRBV10-3
CASSRTANTEAFF | - | TRBV18
CASSLGGQGFQPQHF | - | TRBV5-8
CASSYLRVAGGGGNEQFF | - | TRBV6-2/TRBV6-3
CASSRPAARNTEAFF | - | TRBV6-2/TRBV6-3
CASRMTSAEAFF | - | TRBV2
CASSLVGWRTGDNSPLHF | - | TRBV18
CASRREAGSPLHF | - | TRBV6-5
CATSRDRGGGYGYTF | - | TRBV15
CASSLLSGGVDTQYF | - | TRBV4-3
CATSRVGEKLFF | - | TRBV15
CATSDPTGKPYNEQFF | - | TRBV24-1
CAWSGGGQGVALNQPQHF | - | TRBV30
CASSLVATGSTDTQYF | - | TRBV5-5
CASSPITSVVYEQYF | few | TRBV6-2/TRBV6-3
CASRTGLATYNEQFF | - | TRBV5-1
CASSRGFGQGIGYEQFF | - | TRBV5-1
CASSFTGLAGYTGELFF | - | TRBV7-2
CASSITQEQFF | - | TRBV19
CASSPRAGSTDTQYF | - | TRBV6-2/TRBV6-3
CASSTFVGGVNTEAFF | - | TRBV7-2
CASRLAGGDIQYF | - | TRBV19
CASSLDQGAGNGYTF | - | TRBV5-4
CASTRSGPYNSPLHF | few | TRBV27
CASSSYSGGAEAFF | - | TRBV6-2/TRBV6-3
CASSVAQGYYGYTF | - | TRBV9
CASSSPSGIRTDTQYF | once | TRBV27
CASRARVQETQYF | - | TRBV6-5
CASSPGGTVDYYGYTF | - | TRBV7-8
CASSLEAGASSYNSPLHF | - | TRBV5-8
CAWSARLQGGGNEQFF | once | TRBV30
CAISDQGSLVEQYF | - | TRBV10-3
CASSLGTGSTNEKLFF | - | TRBV28
CASILASSGTDTQYF | - | TRBV7-9
CAWTLGQVRYF | - | TRBV30
CASSWTGPGHNEKLFF | - | TRBV5-1
CASSLAGTRSLNTQYF | - | TRBV7-2